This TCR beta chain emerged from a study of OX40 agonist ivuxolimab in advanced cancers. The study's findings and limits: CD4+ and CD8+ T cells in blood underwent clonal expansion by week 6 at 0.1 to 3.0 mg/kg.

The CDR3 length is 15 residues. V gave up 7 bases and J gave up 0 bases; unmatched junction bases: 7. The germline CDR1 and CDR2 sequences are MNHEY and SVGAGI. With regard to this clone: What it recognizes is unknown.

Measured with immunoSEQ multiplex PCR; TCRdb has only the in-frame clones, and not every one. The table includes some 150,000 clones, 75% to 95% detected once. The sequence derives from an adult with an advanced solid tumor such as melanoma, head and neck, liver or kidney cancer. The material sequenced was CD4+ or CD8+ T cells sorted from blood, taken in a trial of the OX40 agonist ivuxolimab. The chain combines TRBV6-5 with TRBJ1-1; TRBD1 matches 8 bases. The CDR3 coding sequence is TGTGCCAGCATCCTAAACAGGGGGGTGAACACTGAAGCTTTCTTT. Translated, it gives CASILNRGVNTEAFF.